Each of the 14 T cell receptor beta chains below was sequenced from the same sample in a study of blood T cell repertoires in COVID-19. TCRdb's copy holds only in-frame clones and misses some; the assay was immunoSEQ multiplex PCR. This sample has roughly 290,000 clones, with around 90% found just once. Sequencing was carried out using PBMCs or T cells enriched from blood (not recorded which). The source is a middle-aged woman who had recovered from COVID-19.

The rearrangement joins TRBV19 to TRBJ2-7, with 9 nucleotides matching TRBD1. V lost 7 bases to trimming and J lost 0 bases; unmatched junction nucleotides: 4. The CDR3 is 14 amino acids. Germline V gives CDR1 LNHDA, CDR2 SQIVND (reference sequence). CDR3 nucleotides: TGTGCCAGTACCCCGGGACAGGGCTCCTACGAGCAGTACTTC. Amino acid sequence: CASTPGQGSYEQYF.

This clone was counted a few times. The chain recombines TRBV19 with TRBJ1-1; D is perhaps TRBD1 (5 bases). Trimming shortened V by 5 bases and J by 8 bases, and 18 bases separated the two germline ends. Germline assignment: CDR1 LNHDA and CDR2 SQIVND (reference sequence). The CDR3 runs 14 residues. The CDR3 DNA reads TGTGCCAGTAGTCCCCAGGACACTTTATCGGAAGCTTTCTTT. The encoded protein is CASSPQDTLSEAFF. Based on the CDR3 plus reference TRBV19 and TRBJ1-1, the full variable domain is DGGITQSPKYLFRKEGQNVTLSCEQNLNHDAMYWYRQDPGQGLRLIYYSQIVNDFQKGDIAEGYSVSREKKESFPLTVTSAQKNPTAFYLCASSPQDTLSEAFFGQGTRLTVV.

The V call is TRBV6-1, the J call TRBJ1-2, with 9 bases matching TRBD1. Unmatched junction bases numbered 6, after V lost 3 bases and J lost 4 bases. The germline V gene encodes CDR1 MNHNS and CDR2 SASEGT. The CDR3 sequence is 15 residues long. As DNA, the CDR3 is TGTGCCAGCAGTGACACAGGGGGCGTGGGCTATGGCTACACCTTC. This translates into CASSDTGGVGYGYTF.

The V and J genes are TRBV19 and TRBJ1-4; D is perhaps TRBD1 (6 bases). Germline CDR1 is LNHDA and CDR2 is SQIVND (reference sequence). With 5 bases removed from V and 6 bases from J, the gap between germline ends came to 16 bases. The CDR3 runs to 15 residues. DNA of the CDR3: TGTGCCAGTAGTTTCACCGGGACAACGGATGAAAAACTGTTTTTT. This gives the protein CASSFTGTTDEKLFF.

The CDR3 nucleotides are TGTGCCAGCAGCTTAAGGCGCGGTGGGGCCAACGTCCTGACTTTC. This gives the protein CASSLRRGGANVLTF. The chain carries TRBV7-2 and TRBJ2-6, with D hard to call. Germline CDR1 SGHTA, CDR2 FQGNSA. This CDR3 region has 15 residues. The V gene lost 2 bases and the J gene lost 3 bases, with 8 bases spanning the gap.

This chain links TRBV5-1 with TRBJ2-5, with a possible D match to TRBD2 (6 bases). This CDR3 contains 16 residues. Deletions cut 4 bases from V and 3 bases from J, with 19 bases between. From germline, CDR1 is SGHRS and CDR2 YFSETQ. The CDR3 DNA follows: TGCGCCAGCAGCCTACAACCCGCACTAGCAGAAGAGACCCAGTACTTC. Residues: CASSLQPALAEETQYF.

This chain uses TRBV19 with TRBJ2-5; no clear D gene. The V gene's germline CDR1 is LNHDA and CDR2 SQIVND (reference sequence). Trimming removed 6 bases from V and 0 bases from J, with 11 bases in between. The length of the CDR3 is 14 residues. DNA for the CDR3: TGTGCCAGTAGGTTGCGGCCGAACCAAGAGACCCAGTACTTC. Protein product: CASRLRPNQETQYF. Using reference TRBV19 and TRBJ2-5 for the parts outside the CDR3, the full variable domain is DGGITQSPKYLFRKEGQNVTLSCEQNLNHDAMYWYRQDPGQGLRLIYYSQIVNDFQKGDIAEGYSVSREKKESFPLTVTSAQKNPTAFYLCASRLRPNQETQYFGPGTRLLVL.

CDR3 amino acids: CASSREYSGNTIYF. DNA for the CDR3: TGTGCCAGCTCACGGGAGTACTCTGGAAACACCATATATTTT. The chain links TRBV18 to TRBJ1-3; D is ambiguous. This CDR3 contains 14 residues. The V end was cut by 4 bases, the J end by 0 bases, with 7 bases between. Germline V lookup: CDR1 KGHSH, CDR2 LQKENI.

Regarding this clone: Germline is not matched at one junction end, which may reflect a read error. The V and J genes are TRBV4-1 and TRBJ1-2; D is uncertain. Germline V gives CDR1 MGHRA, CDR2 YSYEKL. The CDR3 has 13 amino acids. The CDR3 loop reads CASSQDQNFGYTF. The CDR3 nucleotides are TGCGCCAGCAGCCAAGATCAAAACTTTGGCTACACCTTC.

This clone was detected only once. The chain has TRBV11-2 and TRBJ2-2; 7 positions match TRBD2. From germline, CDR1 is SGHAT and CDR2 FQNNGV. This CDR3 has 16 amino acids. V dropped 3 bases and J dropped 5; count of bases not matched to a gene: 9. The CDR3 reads CASSFLAGEWTGELFF. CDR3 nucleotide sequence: TGTGCCAGCAGCTTTTTGGCGGGAGAATGGACCGGGGAGCTGTTTTTT.

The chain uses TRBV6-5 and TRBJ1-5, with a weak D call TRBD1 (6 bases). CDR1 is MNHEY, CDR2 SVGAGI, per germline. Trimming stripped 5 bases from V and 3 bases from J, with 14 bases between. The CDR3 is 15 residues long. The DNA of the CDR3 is TGTGCCAGCAGTCCGCAGGGGTTCATCAATCAGCCCCAGCATTTT. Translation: CASSPQGFINQPQHF.

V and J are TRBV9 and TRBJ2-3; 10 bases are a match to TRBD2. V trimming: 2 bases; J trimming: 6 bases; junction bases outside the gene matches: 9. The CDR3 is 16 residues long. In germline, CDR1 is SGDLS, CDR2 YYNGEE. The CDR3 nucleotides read TGTGCCAGCAGCGTTAGGCTAGCGGGGGCCGGGGATACGCAGTATTTT. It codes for CASSVRLAGAGDTQYF.

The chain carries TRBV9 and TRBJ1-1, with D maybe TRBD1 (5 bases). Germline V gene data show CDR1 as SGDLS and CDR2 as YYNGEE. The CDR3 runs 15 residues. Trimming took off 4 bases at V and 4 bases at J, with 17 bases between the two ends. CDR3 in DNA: TGTGCCAGCAGCTCCCGCGCCGGGGGAGGCACTGAAGCTTTCTTT. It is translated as CASSSRAGGGTEAFF.

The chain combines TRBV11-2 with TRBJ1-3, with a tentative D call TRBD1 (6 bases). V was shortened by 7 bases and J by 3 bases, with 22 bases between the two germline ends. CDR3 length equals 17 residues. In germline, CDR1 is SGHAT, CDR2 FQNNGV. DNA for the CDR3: TGTGCCAGCATCCCTGGGGGCGGGAGAAACTTTGGAAACACCATATATTTT. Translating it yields CASIPGGGRNFGNTIYF.